This is a list of T cell receptor beta chains from one sample in a study of Ad26.COV2.S vaccination and SARS-CoV-2 variants. Generated by immunoSEQ multiplex PCR, the TCRdb table keeps only in-frame clones and is missing some. Of around 300,000 clones in the sample, approximately 86% are singletons; the top ten hold about 10%. The sequences come from peripheral blood, collected in a trial of Ad26.COV2.S vaccine versus placebo. The receptors derive from a person aged 18-65 years who received the Ad26.COV2.S COVID-19 vaccine or a placebo. Each CDR3 is given with its conserved first and last residue. A D gene is named only where the DNA matches it firmly. Only part of the rows carry a size: once, few, many, or a class if the clone is expanded.

V	J	size	D	CDR3	DNA
TRBV6-5	TRBJ1-5	NA	NA	CASSYDSSNQPQHF	TGTGCCAGCAGTTACGACAGCAGCAATCAGCCCCAGCATTTT
TRBV6-5	TRBJ1-2	NA	NA	CASWESNYGYTF	TGTGCCAGCTGGGAATCTAACTATGGCTACACCTTC
TRBV12-3/TRBV12-4	TRBJ2-2	NA	NA	CASSPFVGGELFF	TGTGCCAGCAGTCCCTTTGTGGGCGGGGAGCTGTTTTTT
TRBV4-3	TRBJ2-6	NA	NA	CASSQENLGWGLSGANVLTF	TGCGCCAGCAGCCAAGAAAACTTGGGTTGGGGGCTCTCTGGGGCCAACGTCCTGACTTTC
TRBV7-9	TRBJ2-7	NA	NA	CASSLTPDAVDYEQYF	TGTGCCAGCAGCTTAACCCCGGATGCGGTAGACTACGAGCAGTACTTC
TRBV19	TRBJ2-7	NA	NA	CASSIEGRGEQYF	TGTGCCAGTAGTATCGAGGGAAGAGGCGAGCAGTACTTC
TRBV3-1/TRBV3-2	TRBJ2-7	NA	TRBD2	CASSQDVSGNSYEQYF	TGTGCCAGCAGCCAAGACGTTAGCGGGAACTCCTACGAGCAGTACTTC
TRBV5-1	TRBJ1-1	NA	TRBD1	CASSSLTGANTEAFF	TGCGCCAGCAGCTCTCTGACAGGGGCGAACACTGAAGCTTTCTTT
TRBV5-1	TRBJ2-7	NA	NA	CASSLEQGDYEQYF	TGCGCCAGCAGCTTGGAACAGGGTGACTACGAGCAGTACTTC
TRBV14	TRBJ1-6	NA	TRBD1	CASSRTGGWNSPLHF	TGTGCCAGCAGCCGGACAGGGGGCTGGAATTCACCCCTCCACTTT
TRBV7-8	TRBJ2-7	NA	NA	CASSSWARGGEQYF	TGTGCCAGCAGCTCCTGGGCTAGGGGAGGCGAGCAGTACTTC
TRBV11-2	TRBJ2-3	few	TRBD2	CASSLGASGGSGTQYF	TGTGCCAGCAGCTTAGGGGCTAGCGGGGGGAGTGGGACGCAGTATTTT
TRBV14	TRBJ2-7	NA	NA	CASSQVGRLRQYF	TGTGCCAGCAGCCAAGTTGGCCGGCTAAGGCAGTACTTC
TRBV6-5	TRBJ2-1	NA	TRBD2	CASRGTSGGYNEQFF	TGTGCCAGCAGGGGGACTAGCGGGGGGTACAATGAGCAGTTCTTC
TRBV7-2	TRBJ1-3	NA	TRBD1	CASSLGGRGPGNTIYF	TGTGCCAGCAGCTTAGGTGGCAGGGGGCCCGGAAACACCATATATTTT
TRBV7-2	TRBJ1-1	NA	NA	CASSLAQATEAFF	TGTGCCAGCAGCTTAGCCCAGGCCACTGAAGCTTTCTTT
TRBV7-2	TRBJ2-4	NA	NA	CASSRGLGVKNIQYF	TGTGCCAGCAGCAGGGGATTGGGGGTCAAAAACATTCAGTACTTC
TRBV7-9	TRBJ2-3	NA	NA	CASRVTTYTDTQYF	TGTGCCAGCAGGGTGACTACCTACACAGATACGCAGTATTTT
TRBV9	TRBJ2-1	NA	TRBD2	CASSVARGRGGNEQFF	TGTGCCAGCAGCGTAGCTCGCGGGAGGGGGGGCAATGAGCAGTTCTTC
TRBV3-1/TRBV3-2	TRBJ1-2	NA	NA	CASSQSNYGYTF	TGTGCCAGCAGCCAGTCTAACTATGGCTACACCTTC
TRBV7-2	TRBJ1-5	NA	TRBD1	CASSPGDRGSNQPQHF	TGTGCCAGCAGCCCTGGGGACAGGGGAAGCAATCAGCCCCAGCATTTT
TRBV4-1	TRBJ1-6	NA	TRBD1	CASSQGGQGPFPLHF	TGCGCCAGCAGCCAAGGGGGACAGGGGCCGTTCCCCCTCCACTTT
TRBV6-2/TRBV6-3	TRBJ2-4	NA	NA	CASSYGDESIQYF	TGTGCCAGCAGTTACGGGGACGAAAGCATTCAGTACTTC
TRBV19	TRBJ2-3	NA	TRBD1	CATESSETGSSTDTQYF	TGTGCCACCGAGAGCTCCGAGACAGGGTCTAGCACAGATACGCAGTATTTT
TRBV4-2	TRBJ2-5	NA	NA	CASSQGGVQETQYF	TGTGCCAGCAGCCAAGGCGGTGTCCAAGAGACCCAGTACTTC
TRBV6-5	TRBJ2-3	NA	NA	CASKQANTDTQYF	TGTGCCAGCAAGCAAGCGAACACAGATACGCAGTATTTT
TRBV7-2	TRBJ2-7	NA	NA	CASSLAGGAVEQYF	TGTGCCAGCAGCTTAGCGGGGGGGGCGGTCGAGCAGTACTTC
TRBV28	TRBJ2-1	NA	NA	CASSFHSPERNEQFF	TGTGCCAGCAGTTTCCACTCACCTGAACGGAATGAGCAGTTCTTC
TRBV18	TRBJ1-1	few	NA	CASSPGGLDTEAFF	TGTGCCAGCTCACCAGGGGGCCTGGACACTGAAGCTTTCTTT
TRBV6-5	TRBJ2-1	NA	NA	CASRPGGANEQFF	TGTGCCAGCAGACCTGGGGGCGCCAATGAGCAGTTCTTC
TRBV5-1	TRBJ2-2	NA	NA	CASSLSQGGSGSTGELFF	TGCGCCAGCAGCTTGTCTCAGGGGGGGAGCGGGAGTACTGGGGAGCTGTTTTTT
TRBV10-3	TRBJ2-7	NA	NA	CAISASNGTTSYEQYF	TGTGCCATCAGTGCCTCGAATGGGACAACCTCCTACGAGCAGTACTTC
TRBV27	TRBJ1-2	NA	TRBD1	CASSPRMNRGNGYTF	TGTGCCAGCAGCCCGCGAATGAACAGGGGTAATGGCTACACCTTC
TRBV24-1	TRBJ2-1	NA	NA	CATSDLPKHNEQFF	TGTGCCACCAGTGACCTACCGAAGCACAATGAGCAGTTCTTC
TRBV4-2	TRBJ2-7	once	NA	CASSPSDSTYEQYF	TGTGCCAGCAGCCCCTCGGACTCAACCTACGAGCAGTACTTC
TRBV7-2	TRBJ2-1	NA	NA	CASSFAPPNEQFF	TGTGCCAGCAGCTTCGCCCCGCCCAATGAGCAGTTCTTC
TRBV27	TRBJ2-5	NA	NA	CASSRGQLVQETQYF	TGTGCCAGCAGCCGCGGACAGCTCGTACAAGAGACCCAGTACTTC
TRBV5-4	TRBJ1-2	few	TRBD1	CAFNSGTGRHGYTF	TGTGCCTTCAATTCTGGGACAGGACGCCATGGCTACACCTTC
TRBV7-2	TRBJ2-3	NA	NA	CASSLVGGDTQYF	TGTGCCAGCAGCTTAGTAGGGGGAGATACGCAGTATTTT
TRBV5-6	TRBJ2-2	NA	NA	CAAGTSNTGELFF	TGTGCGGCCGGGACATCGAACACCGGGGAGCTGTTTTTT
TRBV5-1	TRBJ2-4	NA	NA	CASSLDRGSAGINIQYF	TGCGCCAGCAGCTTGGATAGGGGTTCGGCAGGGATAAACATTCAGTACTTC
TRBV6-5	TRBJ1-3	NA	NA	CASSRGSSGNTIYF	TGTGCCAGCAGTCGGGGCAGCTCTGGAAACACCATATATTTT
TRBV7-2	TRBJ2-7	NA	TRBD2	CASSPSMREGRKQYF	TGTGCCAGCAGCCCTAGTATGCGGGAGGGCCGGAAGCAGTACTTC
TRBV18	TRBJ2-7	once	NA	CASSPPGKGNEQYF	TGTGCCAGCTCACCACCGGGTAAGGGTAACGAGCAGTACTTC
TRBV18	TRBJ1-2	NA	NA	CASSRVGDGYTF	TGTGCCAGCTCACGCGTGGGAGATGGCTACACCTTC
TRBV18	TRBJ2-7	NA	TRBD2	CASSLGLAGAYEQYF	TGTGCCAGCTCCCTAGGACTAGCGGGAGCCTACGAGCAGTACTTC